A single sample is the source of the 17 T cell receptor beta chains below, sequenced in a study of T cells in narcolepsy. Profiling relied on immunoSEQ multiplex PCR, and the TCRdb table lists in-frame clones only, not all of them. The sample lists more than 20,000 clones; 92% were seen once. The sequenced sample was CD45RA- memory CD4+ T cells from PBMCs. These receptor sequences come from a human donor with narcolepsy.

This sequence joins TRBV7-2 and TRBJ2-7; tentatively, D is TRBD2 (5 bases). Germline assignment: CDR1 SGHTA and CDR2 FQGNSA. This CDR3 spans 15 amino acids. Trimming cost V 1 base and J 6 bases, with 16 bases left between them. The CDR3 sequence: CASSLVGLRGSEQYF. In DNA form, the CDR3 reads TGTGCCAGCAGCTTAGTAGGTCTACGGGGTAGCGAGCAGTACTTC.

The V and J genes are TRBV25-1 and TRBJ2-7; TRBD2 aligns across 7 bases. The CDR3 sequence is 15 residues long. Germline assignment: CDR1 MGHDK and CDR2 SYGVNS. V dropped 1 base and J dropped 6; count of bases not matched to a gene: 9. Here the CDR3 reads CASSESGGRLGEQYF. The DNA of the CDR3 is TGTGCCAGCAGTGAATCCGGCGGGAGACTAGGCGAGCAGTACTTC.

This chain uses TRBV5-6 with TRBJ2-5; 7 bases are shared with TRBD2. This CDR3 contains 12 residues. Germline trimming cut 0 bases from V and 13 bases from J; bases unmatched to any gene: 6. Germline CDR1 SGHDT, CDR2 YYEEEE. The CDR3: CASSLVAGEWYF. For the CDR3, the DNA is TGTGCCAGCAGCTTGGTGGCGGGAGAGTGGTACTTC. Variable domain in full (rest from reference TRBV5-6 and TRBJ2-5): DAGVTQSPTHLIKTRGQQVTLRCSPKSGHDTVSWYQQALGQGPQFIFQYYEEEERQRGNFPDRFSGHQFPNYSSELNVNALLLGDSALYLCASSLVAGEWYFGPGTRLLVL.

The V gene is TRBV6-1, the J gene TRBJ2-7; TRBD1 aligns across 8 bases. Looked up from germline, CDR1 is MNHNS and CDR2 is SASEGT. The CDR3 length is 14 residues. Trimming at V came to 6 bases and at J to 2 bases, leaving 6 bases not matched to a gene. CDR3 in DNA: TGTGCCAGCAGCGCCGGGACAGGAACCTACGAGCAGTACTTC. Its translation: CASSAGTGTYEQYF.

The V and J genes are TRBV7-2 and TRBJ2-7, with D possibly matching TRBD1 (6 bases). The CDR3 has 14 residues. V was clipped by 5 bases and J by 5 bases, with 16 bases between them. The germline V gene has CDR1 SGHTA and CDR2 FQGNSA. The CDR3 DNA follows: TGTGCCAGCAGCCCCCGGACAGTCCGGGACGAGCAGTACTTC. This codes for CASSPRTVRDEQYF.

The CDR3 coding sequence is TGTGCCAGCAGGCAGACAGCAATGAACACCGGGGAGCTGTTTTTT. It encodes CASRQTAMNTGELFF. The chain combines TRBV6-1 with TRBJ2-2; weak D call: TRBD1 (5 bases). The V gene lost 6 bases and the J gene lost 1 base, with 12 bases spanning the gap. Germline-derived CDR1 and CDR2 are MNHNS and SASEGT. This CDR3 has 15 amino acids.

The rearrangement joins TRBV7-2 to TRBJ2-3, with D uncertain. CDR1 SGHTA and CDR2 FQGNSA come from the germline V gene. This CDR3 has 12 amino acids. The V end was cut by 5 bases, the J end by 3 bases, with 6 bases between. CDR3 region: CASSPATDTQYF. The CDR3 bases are TGTGCCAGCAGCCCAGCAACAGATACGCAGTATTTT.

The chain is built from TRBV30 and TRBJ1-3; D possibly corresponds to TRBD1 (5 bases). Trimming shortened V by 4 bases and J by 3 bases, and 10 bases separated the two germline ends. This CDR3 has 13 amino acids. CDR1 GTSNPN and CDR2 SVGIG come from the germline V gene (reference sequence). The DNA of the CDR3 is TGTGCCTGGATGAGACAGTTTGGAAACACCATATATTTT. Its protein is CAWMRQFGNTIYF. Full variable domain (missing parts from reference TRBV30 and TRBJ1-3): SQTIHQWPATLVQPVGSPLSLECTVEGTSNPNLYWYRQAAGRGLQLLFYSVGIGQISSEVPQNLSASRPQDRQFILSSKKLLLSDSGFYLCAWMRQFGNTIYFGEGSWLTVV.

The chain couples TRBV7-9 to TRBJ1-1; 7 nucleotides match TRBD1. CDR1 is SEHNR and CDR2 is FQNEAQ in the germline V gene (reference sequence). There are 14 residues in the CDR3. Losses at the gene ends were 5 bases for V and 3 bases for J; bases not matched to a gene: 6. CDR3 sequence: CASSRRQGDTEAFF. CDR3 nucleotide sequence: TGTGCCAGCAGCCGACGACAGGGAGACACTGAAGCTTTCTTT. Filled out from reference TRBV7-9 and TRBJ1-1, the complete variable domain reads DTGVSQNPRHKITKRGQNVTFRCDPISEHNRLYWYRQTLGQGPEFLTYFQNEAQLEKSRLLSDRFSAERPKGSFSTLEIQRTEQGDSAMYLCASSRRQGDTEAFFGQGTRLTVV.

The DNA for the CDR3 is TGTGCCAGCAGCTCCCGGACTAGCGGGAGAGACCACTACGAGCAGTACTTC. Amino acids: CASSSRTSGRDHYEQYF. The chain joins TRBV5-6 to TRBJ2-7; 13 bases line up with TRBD2. CDR1 is SGHDT and CDR2 is YYEEEE in the germline V gene. This CDR3 is built from 17 residues. V lost 3 bases, J lost 3 bases, and 9 bases stayed unmatched.

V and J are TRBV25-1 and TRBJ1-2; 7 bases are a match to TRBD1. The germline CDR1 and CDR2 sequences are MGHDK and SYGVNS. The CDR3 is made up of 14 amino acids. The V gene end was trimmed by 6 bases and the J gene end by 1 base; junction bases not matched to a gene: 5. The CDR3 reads CASSRDSLNYGYTF. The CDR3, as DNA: TGTGCCAGCAGCCGGGACAGCCTTAACTATGGCTACACCTTC.

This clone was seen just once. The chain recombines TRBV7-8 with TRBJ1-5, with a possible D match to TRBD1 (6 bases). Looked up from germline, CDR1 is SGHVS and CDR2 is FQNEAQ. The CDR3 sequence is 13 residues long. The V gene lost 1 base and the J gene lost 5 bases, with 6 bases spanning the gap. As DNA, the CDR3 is TGTGCCAGCAGCTTAGGACAGGATCAGCCCCAGCATTTT. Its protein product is CASSLGQDQPQHF.

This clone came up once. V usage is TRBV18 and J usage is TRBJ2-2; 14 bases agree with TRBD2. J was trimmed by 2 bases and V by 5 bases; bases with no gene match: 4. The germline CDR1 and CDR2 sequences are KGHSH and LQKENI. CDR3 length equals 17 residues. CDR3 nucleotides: TGTGCCAGCTCAGAGGGACTAGCGGGAGATAACACCGGGGAGCTGTTTTTT. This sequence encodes CASSEGLAGDNTGELFF.

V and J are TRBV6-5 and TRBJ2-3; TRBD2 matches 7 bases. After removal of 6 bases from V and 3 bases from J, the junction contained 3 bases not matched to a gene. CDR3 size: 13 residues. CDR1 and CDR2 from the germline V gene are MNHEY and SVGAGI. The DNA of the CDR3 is TGTGCCAGCAGGGTTAGCGGGACAGATACGCAGTATTTT. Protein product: CASRVSGTDTQYF.

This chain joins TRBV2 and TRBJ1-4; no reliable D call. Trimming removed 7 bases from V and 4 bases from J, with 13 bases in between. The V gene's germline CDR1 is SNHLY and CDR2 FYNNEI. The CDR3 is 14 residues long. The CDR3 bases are TGTGCCAGCAAGGAGCGCAACATTAATGAAAAACTGTTTTTT. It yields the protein CASKERNINEKLFF. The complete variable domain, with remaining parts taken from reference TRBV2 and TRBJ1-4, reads EPEVTQTPSHQVTQMGQEVILRCVPISNHLYFYWYRQILGQKVEFLVSFYNNEISEKSEIFDDQFSVERPDGSNFTLKIRSTKLEDSAMYFCASKERNINEKLFFGSGTQLSVL.

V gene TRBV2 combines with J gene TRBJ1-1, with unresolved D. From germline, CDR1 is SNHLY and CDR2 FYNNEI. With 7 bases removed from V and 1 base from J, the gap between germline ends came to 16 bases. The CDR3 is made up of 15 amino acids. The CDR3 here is CASIRENRGNTEAFF. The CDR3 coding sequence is TGTGCCAGCATTCGGGAAAATCGGGGGAACACTGAAGCTTTCTTT.

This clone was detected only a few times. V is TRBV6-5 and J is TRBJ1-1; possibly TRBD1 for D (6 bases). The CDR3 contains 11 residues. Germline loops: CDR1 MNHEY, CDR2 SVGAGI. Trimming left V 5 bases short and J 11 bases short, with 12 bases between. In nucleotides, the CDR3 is TGTGCCAGCAGTGGGCGGGGGCGGGCTTTCTTT. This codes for CASSGRGRAFF.